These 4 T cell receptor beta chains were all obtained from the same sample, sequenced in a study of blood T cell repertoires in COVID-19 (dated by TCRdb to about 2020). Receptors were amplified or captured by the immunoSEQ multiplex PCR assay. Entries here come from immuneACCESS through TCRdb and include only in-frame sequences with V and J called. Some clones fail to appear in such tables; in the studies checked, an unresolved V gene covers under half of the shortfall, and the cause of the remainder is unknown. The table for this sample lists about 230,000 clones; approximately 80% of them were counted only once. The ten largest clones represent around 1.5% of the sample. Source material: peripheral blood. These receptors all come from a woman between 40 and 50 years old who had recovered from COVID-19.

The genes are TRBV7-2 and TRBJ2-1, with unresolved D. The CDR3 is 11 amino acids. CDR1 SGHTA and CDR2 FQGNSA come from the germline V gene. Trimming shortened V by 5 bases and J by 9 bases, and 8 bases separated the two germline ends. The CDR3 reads CASSQFSEQFF. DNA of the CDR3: TGTGCCAGCAGCCAATTTAGTGAGCAGTTCTTC.

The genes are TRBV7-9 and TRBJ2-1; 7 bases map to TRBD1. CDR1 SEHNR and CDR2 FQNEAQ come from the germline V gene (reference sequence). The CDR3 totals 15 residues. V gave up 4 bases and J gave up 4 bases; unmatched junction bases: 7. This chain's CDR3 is CASSSGQIAYNEQFF. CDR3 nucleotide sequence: TGTGCCAGCAGCTCGGGACAGATTGCATACAATGAGCAGTTCTTC.

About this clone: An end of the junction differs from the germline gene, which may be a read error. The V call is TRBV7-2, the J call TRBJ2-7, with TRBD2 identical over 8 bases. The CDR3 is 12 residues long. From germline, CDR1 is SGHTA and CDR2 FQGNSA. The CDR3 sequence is CASTLIAGEQYF. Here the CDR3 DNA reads TGTGCCAGCACCTTAATAGCGGGGGAGCAGTACTTC.

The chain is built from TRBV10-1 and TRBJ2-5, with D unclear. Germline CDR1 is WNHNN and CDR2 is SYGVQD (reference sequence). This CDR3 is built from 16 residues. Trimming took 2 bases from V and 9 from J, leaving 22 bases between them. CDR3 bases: TGCGCCAGCAGTGAGGGTCGAGACAACGCCCTTGTGGCCCAGTACTTC. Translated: CASSEGRDNALVAQYF.